Listed here are 5 T cell receptor beta chains from one sample, sequenced in a study of OX40 agonist ivuxolimab in advanced cancers. Assay: immunoSEQ multiplex PCR; the TCRdb copy retains only in-frame clones and omits some. Of 80,000 to 95,000 clones listed, about 90% are singletons. Material: CD4+ or CD8+ T cells sorted from blood, obtained in a trial of the OX40 agonist ivuxolimab. These receptor sequences come from an adult with an advanced solid tumor such as melanoma, head and neck, liver or kidney cancer.

The chain links TRBV10-2 to TRBJ1-2; D call uncertain. Trimming took off 4 bases at V and 6 bases at J, with 15 bases between the two ends. There are 14 residues in the CDR3. Per germline, CDR1 WSHSY and CDR2 SAAADI. The CDR3 bases are TGCGCCAGCAGTGTGGATTCAGGCCTCCATGGCTACACCTTC. It codes for CASSVDSGLHGYTF.

This chain uses TRBV27 with TRBJ2-7, with TRBD2 identical over 8 bases. Germline CDR1 and CDR2: MNHEY and SMNVEV (reference sequence). The CDR3 length is 14 residues. V shed 7 bases and J 5 bases; nucleotides not matched to a gene: 10. In nucleotides, the CDR3 is TGTGCCAGCAATCCGGGGGGGCCCAGGCACGAGCAGTACTTC. This sequence encodes CASNPGGPRHEQYF.

This rearrangement joins TRBV7-8 to TRBJ2-7; either TRBD1 or TRBD2 may supply D (5 bases each). V was pared by 4 bases and J by 0 bases, with 16 bases between. This CDR3 spans 16 amino acids. Germline CDR1 is SGHVS and CDR2 is FQNEAQ. The CDR3 is CASSSRTPGSSYEQYF. The CDR3 nucleotides are TGTGCCAGCAGCTCAAGAACACCAGGGAGCTCCTACGAGCAGTACTTC.

The rearrangement links TRBV15 to TRBJ2-7; D remains unclear. CDR1 and CDR2 from the germline V gene are LNHNV and YYDKDF (reference sequence). The CDR3 runs to 12 residues. V dropped 0 bases and J dropped 3 bases, with 3 bases sitting between them. CDR3 region: CATSRDVYEQYF. The CDR3 DNA sequence: TGTGCCACCAGCAGAGATGTCTACGAGCAGTACTTC. The complete variable domain, with remaining parts taken from reference TRBV15 and TRBJ2-7, reads DAMVIQNPRYQVTQFGKPVTLSCSQTLNHNVMYWYQQKSSQAPKLLFHYYDKDFNNEADTPDNFQSRRPNTSFCFLDIRSPGLGDTAMYLCATSRDVYEQYFGPGTRLTVT.

The genes are TRBV7-9 and TRBJ2-2; D might be TRBD2 (5 bases). V dropped 6 bases and J dropped 8 bases, with 19 bases sitting between them. The germline V gene encodes CDR1 SEHNR and CDR2 FQNEAQ (reference sequence). The CDR3 is 15 residues long. This CDR3 is CASRPRERLAGELFF. The CDR3 DNA reads TGTGCCAGCAGGCCTAGAGAGCGGTTAGCTGGGGAGCTGTTTTTT. The full variable domain, with the rest looked up from reference TRBV7-9 and TRBJ2-2, is DTGVSQNPRHKITKRGQNVTFRCDPISEHNRLYWYRQTLGQGPEFLTYFQNEAQLEKSRLLSDRFSAERPKGSFSTLEIQRTEQGDSAMYLCASRPRERLAGELFFGEGSRLTVL.